These 18 T cell receptor beta chains were sequenced from one sample in a study of blood T cell repertoires in COVID-19. Sequencing was performed with immunoSEQ multiplex PCR; in TCRdb, only in-frame clones are kept and a portion is missing. The table includes around 87,000 clones, roughly 90% detected once. The sequenced sample was peripheral blood. Receptors originate from a human donor with active COVID-19. The donor label of this sample is uncertain.

The chain employs TRBV6-5 and TRBJ2-1; perhaps TRBD1 as D (6 bases). CDR3 length equals 12 residues. The germline V gene encodes CDR1 MNHEY and CDR2 SVGAGI. Trimming cost V 7 bases and J 8 bases, with 12 bases left between them. The CDR3 protein is CASIGQSDEQFF. CDR3 DNA: TGTGCCAGCATCGGACAGAGCGATGAGCAGTTCTTC.

This chain uses TRBV6-5 with TRBJ1-1, with D possibly TRBD1 on 5 matching bases. Germline V gene sequence: CDR1 MNHEY, CDR2 SVGAGI. V lost 1 base and J lost 6, with 12 bases in between. CDR3 length: 14 residues. The CDR3 protein is CASSYFGGPPEAFF. CDR3 DNA: TGTGCCAGCAGTTACTTCGGGGGTCCCCCTGAAGCTTTCTTT.

The genes are TRBV4-1 and TRBJ1-2; possible D gene TRBD1, 5 bases. Trimming pared 4 bases from V and 6 bases from J, leaving 15 bases between. Per germline, CDR1 MGHRA and CDR2 YSYEKL. There are 14 residues in the CDR3. The CDR3 nucleotides read TGCGCCAGCAGCCGCCCGGGCAGGGTCGATGGCTACACCTTC. Its protein product is CASSRPGRVDGYTF.

The rearrangement uses TRBV5-6 and TRBJ2-5; 7 bases line up with TRBD2. This CDR3 contains 18 residues. V lost 4 bases, J lost 4 bases, and 19 bases stayed unmatched. The germline V gene has CDR1 SGHDT and CDR2 YYEEEE. The DNA of the CDR3 is TGTGCCAGCAGCCCGCTTTCGGGTAATAGCGGGTATGGAGAGACCCAGTACTTC. Protein: CASSPLSGNSGYGETQYF.

The chain carries TRBV11-2 and TRBJ2-2; D gene uncertain. The CDR3 extends over 14 amino acids. Trimming removed 3 bases at V and 1 base at J, with 6 bases between. Germline CDR1 and CDR2: SGHAT and FQNNGV. The CDR3 DNA reads as TGTGCCAGCAGCTTCACAGTGAACACCGGGGAGCTGTTTTTT. Protein product: CASSFTVNTGELFF. Based on the CDR3 plus reference TRBV11-2 and TRBJ2-2, the full variable domain is EAGVAQSPRYKIIEKRQSVAFWCNPISGHATLYWYQQILGQGPKLLIQFQNNGVVDDSQLPKDRFSAERLKGVDSTLKIQPAKLEDSAVYLCASSFTVNTGELFFGEGSRLTVL.

V and J are TRBV28 and TRBJ2-5; 9 bases map to TRBD1. J lost 5 bases, V lost 5 bases, and 9 bases had no gene match. The CDR3 covers 15 residues. Germline V CDR1 and CDR2: MDHEN, SYDVKM. The CDR3 here is CASSPPSGTGETQYF. The CDR3, as DNA: TGTGCCAGCAGTCCTCCTTCAGGGACAGGGGAGACCCAGTACTTC.

The table lists this clone with a count of one. The V gene is TRBV5-1, the J gene TRBJ2-1, with 9 positions matching TRBD2. This CDR3 has 16 amino acids. V dropped 4 bases and J dropped 6; count of bases not matched to a gene: 11. Looked up from germline, CDR1 is SGHRS and CDR2 is YFSETQ. The CDR3 DNA is TGCGCCAGCAGCCCGGCCCCCGCGGGGGGGGTCAATGAGCAGTTCTTC. It encodes CASSPAPAGGVNEQFF.

Written as DNA, the CDR3 is TGTGCCTGGAGTAAAAACAGGGATCAGCCCCAGCATTTT. Encoded protein: CAWSKNRDQPQHF. J is TRBJ1-5 and V is TRBV30; D might be TRBD1 (6 bases). Germline CDR1 and CDR2: GTSNPN and SVGIG (reference sequence). Trimming cost V 2 bases and J 5 bases, with 10 bases left between them. The CDR3 has 13 residues.

The V gene is TRBV18, the J gene TRBJ2-1; 8 nucleotides match TRBD1. This CDR3 comprises 16 residues. Germline trimming cut 5 bases from V and 2 bases from J; bases unmatched to any gene: 8. Germline V CDR1 and CDR2: KGHSH, LQKENI. CDR3 loop: CASSTGQGGPYNEQFF. The CDR3 nucleotides are TGTGCCAGCTCAACAGGACAGGGTGGTCCCTACAATGAGCAGTTCTTC.

V gene TRBV19 combines with J gene TRBJ2-1; perhaps TRBD2 as D (5 bases). Germline loops: CDR1 LNHDA, CDR2 SQIVND (reference sequence). The CDR3 runs to 18 residues. The V end was cut by 2 bases, the J end by 0 bases, with 17 bases between. The CDR3 reads CASSILSLGPSSYNEQFF. The DNA of the CDR3 is TGTGCCAGTAGTATATTGTCACTAGGCCCAAGCTCCTACAATGAGCAGTTCTTC. Supplemented by reference TRBV19 and TRBJ2-1, the full variable domain reads DGGITQSPKYLFRKEGQNVTLSCEQNLNHDAMYWYRQDPGQGLRLIYYSQIVNDFQKGDIAEGYSVSREKKESFPLTVTSAQKNPTAFYLCASSILSLGPSSYNEQFFGPGTRLTVL.

The chain carries TRBV7-2 and TRBJ2-5; the D gene is possibly TRBD2 (7 bases). The CDR3 is made up of 14 amino acids. From germline, CDR1 is SGHTA and CDR2 FQGNSA. V gave up 3 bases and J gave up 3 bases, with 11 bases separating them. CDR3 loop: CASSFGGLEETQYF. The CDR3 DNA is TGTGCCAGCAGCTTCGGGGGGCTGGAAGAGACCCAGTACTTC.

This clone was detected only once. This specimen includes other DNA sequences encoding the same CDR3. The chain is built from TRBV19 and TRBJ1-4, with a weak D call TRBD1 (6 bases). The CDR3 loop spans 14 amino acids. With 6 bases removed from V and 3 bases from J, the gap between germline ends came to 11 bases. CDR1 is LNHDA, CDR2 SQIVND, per germline (reference sequence). For the CDR3, the DNA is TGTGCCAGTAGCACGACAGGATCTAATGAAAAACTGTTTTTT. Protein product: CASSTTGSNEKLFF.

V and J are TRBV9 and TRBJ2-1; TRBD2 matches 8 bases. V trimming: 2 bases; J trimming: 5 bases; junction bases outside the gene matches: 6. Germline V gene lookup returns CDR1 SGDLS and CDR2 YYNGEE. The CDR3 is made up of 15 amino acids. CDR3 protein: CASSVMAGGHNEQFF. The CDR3, as DNA: TGTGCCAGCAGCGTTATGGCGGGGGGTCACAATGAGCAGTTCTTC.

The chain has TRBV7-8 and TRBJ2-7; TRBD2 might be the D (6 bases). V was pared by 1 base and J by 1 base, with 11 bases between. Germline CDR1 reads SGHVS; CDR2 reads FQNEAQ. The CDR3 is made up of 15 amino acids. The CDR3 sequence is CASSLEHGGSYEQYF. The DNA of the CDR3 is TGTGCCAGCAGCTTAGAGCATGGGGGGTCCTACGAGCAGTACTTC.

CDR3 coding DNA: TGTGCCAGTAGTATCACAGAGCATCAGCCCCAGCATTTT. Protein sequence: CASSITEHQPQHF. The rearrangement joins TRBV19 to TRBJ1-5, with D unresolved. This CDR3 region has 13 residues. Per germline, CDR1 LNHDA and CDR2 SQIVND (reference sequence). V was trimmed by 3 bases and J by 5 bases, leaving 8 bases between them.

The chain couples TRBV5-1 to TRBJ1-6; 9 bases line up with TRBD1. The J segment lost 10 bases and the V segment lost 5 bases, leaving 4 bases of the junction unmatched. The CDR3 has 13 amino acids. Germline values: CDR1 SGHRS, CDR2 YFSETQ. The CDR3 reads CASSRTGESPLHF. The CDR3 coding sequence is TGCGCCAGCAGTAGGACAGGGGAATCACCCCTCCACTTT.

The chain links TRBV6-2 or TRBV6-3 to TRBJ2-7, with 9 bases that match TRBD2. Per germline, CDR1 MNHEY and CDR2 SVGEGT. The CDR3 contains 15 residues. The V gene end was trimmed by 5 bases and the J gene end by 2 bases; junction bases not matched to a gene: 7. The CDR3: CASSTPLAGPYEQYF. Written as DNA, the CDR3 is TGTGCCAGCAGTACACCCCTAGCGGGGCCCTACGAGCAGTACTTC.

The chain links TRBV18 to TRBJ2-7; no clear D gene. From germline, CDR1 is KGHSH and CDR2 LQKENI. This CDR3 comprises 13 residues. Trimming stripped 1 base from V and 6 bases from J, with 10 bases between. CDR3 sequence: CASSPLENSEQYF. The CDR3, as DNA: TGTGCCAGCTCACCACTCGAGAACAGCGAGCAGTACTTC.